The 14 T cell receptor beta chains below were found in one sample sequenced in a study of CD8+CD57+ T cells in acquired aplastic anemia. Patients chosen for sequencing had shown CD8+CD57+ cell expansion by flow cytometry. Genomic DNA provided the template from which TCR beta VDJ and CDR3 profiles were obtained. TCRdb re-called the reads through MiXCR, storing one row per CDR3 protein. The data contain a few hundred thousand distinct CDR3 sequences, 82% of them singletons. The source material was sorted CD4+, CD8+, or CD8+CD57+ T cells (not recorded which) from PBMCs. The receptors were gathered from a human donor with aplastic anemia.

In the case of this clonotype: The CDR3 does not close with the conserved phenylalanine or tryptophan, likely indicating a read error. This chain links TRBV7-4 with TRBJ2-1; D remains unclear. The CDR3 is made up of 10 amino acids. Germline CDR1 SGHVT, CDR2 SQSDAQ. The CDR3 coding sequence is TGTGCCAGCAGTTTCAATGCGCAGTTCATC. Its protein product is CASSFNAQFI.

This clonotype has ten or more counts. The chain links TRBV25-1 to TRBJ2-7, with D tentatively TRBD1 (5 bases). The CDR3 runs to 15 residues. Germline V CDR1 and CDR2: MGHDK, SYGVNS. Trimming removed 3 bases from V and 1 base from J, with 13 bases in between. Here the CDR3 reads CASSDLGARSYEQYF. The CDR3 nucleotides read TGTGCCAGCAGTGATCTAGGGGCAAGATCCTACGAGCAGTACTTC.

The genes are TRBV7-9 and TRBJ2-7; no reliable D call. The CDR3 sequence is 18 residues long. Germline V gene sequence: CDR1 SEHNR, CDR2 FQNEAQ (reference sequence). V dropped 5 bases and J dropped 2 bases, with 25 bases sitting between them. CDR3 sequence reads: CASSLRPTHYGYTYEQYV. The CDR3 DNA follows: TGTGCCAGCAGCCTGCGACCTACACACTATGGCTACACCTACGAGCAGTACGTC.

On this clonotype: The conserved final phenylalanine or tryptophan is absent from the CDR3, which likely points to a read error. Because the CDR3's place on the DNA is in doubt, the DNA is left out and the CDR3 is given as listed by TCRdb. The V and J genes are TRBV7-8 and TRBJ2-3; TRBD2, as called in the table, went unchecked against the DNA. CDR1 SGHVS and CDR2 FQNEAQ come from the germline V gene. Including both end residues, the CDR3 is 13 amino acids long. CDR3 sequence: CASSFAGGDETHY.

Turning to this clonotype: A junction end diverges from the germline sequence, so it may reflect a read error. The chain couples TRBV2 to TRBJ2-5; D is possibly TRBD2 (5 bases). The CDR3 covers 14 residues. Germline lookup yields CDR1 SNHLY and CDR2 FYNNEI. Here the CDR3 reads CATSKASGQEPQHF. CDR3 in DNA: TGTGCCACCAGCAAAGCCAGCGGCCAAGAGCCCCAGCACTTC.

V is TRBV7-6 and J is TRBJ1-1; D is uncertain. The CDR3 has 9 residues. The germline V gene has CDR1 SGHVS and CDR2 FNYEAQ. Trimming took off 6 bases at V and 7 bases at J, with 3 bases between the two ends. CDR3 DNA sequence: TGTGCCAGCAGGGATGAAGCTTTCTTT. This translates into CASRDEAFF.

In the case of this clonotype: One end of the junction is discordant with germline, which a read error may explain. V usage is TRBV9 and J usage is TRBJ2-3; 9 bases agree with TRBD2. CDR1 and CDR2 from the germline V gene are SGDLS and YYNGEE. This CDR3 comprises 14 residues. The CDR3 loop reads CASSVGRGRESDNF. CDR3 DNA: TGTGCTAGCAGCGTAGGTCGCGGGAGGGAATCAGATAATTTT.

V and J are TRBV20-1 and TRBJ2-1, with 11 bases lining up with TRBD2. The CDR3 has 16 amino acids. Germline values: CDR1 DFQATT, CDR2 SNEGSKA (reference sequence). Trimming at V came to 3 bases and at J to 8 bases, leaving 12 bases not matched to a gene. The CDR3 DNA follows: TGCAGTGCTAGCTGGATAGCGGGGGGGGCACGGGATGAGCAGTTCTTC. Amino acid sequence: CSASWIAGGARDEQFF.

The chain combines TRBV5-5 with TRBJ2-5, with D unresolved. CDR1 is SGHKS and CDR2 is YYEKEE in the germline V gene (reference sequence). This CDR3 comprises 14 residues. The ends were cut back, 2 bases at V and 1 base at J, with 9 bases in the middle. The CDR3 region has the DNA TGTGCCAGCAGCTTTCAAACAAGCCAAGAGACCCAGTACTTC. It specifies CASSFQTSQETQYF.

J is TRBJ2-7 and V is TRBV7-9, with TRBD1 matching 7 bases. CDR1 and CDR2 from the germline V gene are SEHNR and FQNEAQ (reference sequence). The CDR3 contains 16 residues. The ends lost 5 bases at V and 5 bases at J; junction bases unmatched: 15. CDR3 sequence: CASSPPGQPETHEQYV. CDR3 DNA sequence: TGTGCCAGCAGCCCACCGGGACAGCCAGAGACCCACGAGCAGTACGTC.

The V call is TRBV24-1, the J call TRBJ1-1; the match to TRBD2 covers 10 bases. The J call may be incorrect, as the DNA end agrees better with TRBJ2-2. This CDR3 region has 14 residues. Germline CDR1 and CDR2: KGHDR and SFDVKD. CDR3 in DNA: TGTGCCACTAGCAGCGGGGGGGCCCCCGGGACGCTGTTTTTT. This sequence encodes CATSSGGAPGTLFF.

With respect to this clonotype: No conserved phenylalanine or tryptophan ends this CDR3, so it is likely a read error. The DNA is left out, because the CDR3 cannot be placed on it with certainty; the CDR3 is given as TCRdb lists it. V is TRBV7-9 and J is TRBJ2-1; the D segment call TRBD2 is taken from the table without a DNA check. With termini counted, the CDR3 has 13 amino acids. Germline V CDR1 and CDR2: SEHNR, FQNEAQ (reference sequence). CDR3 sequence reads: CTSSDGGIHEKYY.

Remarks on this clonotype: The junction shows a germline mismatch at one end, possibly a read error. V and J are TRBV7-8 and TRBJ2-1; 8 nucleotides line up with TRBD2. The CDR3 consists of 14 residues. Germline V gene data show CDR1 as SGHVS and CDR2 as FQNEAQ. Written as DNA, the CDR3 is TGTGCCAGCAGCCCAGGACTAGCCTACGATGAGCAGTTCTTC. Amino acid sequence: CASSPGLAYDEQFF.

To note about this clonotype: The CDR3 carries no conserved terminal phenylalanine or tryptophan, so it likely arises from a read error. It is unclear where the CDR3 begins or ends on the DNA, so no DNA is shown, and the CDR3 is as TCRdb lists it. The chain has TRBV7-9 and TRBJ2-1. The CDR3 spans 13 residues, counting both ends. Germline CDR1 reads SEHNR; CDR2 reads FQNEAQ (reference sequence). CDR3 residues: CASSFRRSRGRYL.